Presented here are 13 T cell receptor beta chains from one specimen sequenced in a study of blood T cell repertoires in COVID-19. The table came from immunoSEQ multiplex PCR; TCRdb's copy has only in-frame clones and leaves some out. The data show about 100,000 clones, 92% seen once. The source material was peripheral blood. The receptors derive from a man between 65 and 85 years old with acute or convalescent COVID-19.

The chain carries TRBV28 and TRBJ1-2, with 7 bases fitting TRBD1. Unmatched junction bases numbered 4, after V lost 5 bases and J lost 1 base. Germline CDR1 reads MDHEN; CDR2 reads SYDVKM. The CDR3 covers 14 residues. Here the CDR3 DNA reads TGTGCCAGCAGTACAGGGGCCCTTAACTATGGCTACACCTTC. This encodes CASSTGALNYGYTF.

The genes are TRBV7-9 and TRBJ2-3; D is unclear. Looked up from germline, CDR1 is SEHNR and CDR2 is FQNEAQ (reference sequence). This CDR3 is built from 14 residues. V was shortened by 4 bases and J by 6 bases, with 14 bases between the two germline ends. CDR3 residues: CASSSASAADTQYF. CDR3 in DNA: TGTGCCAGCAGCTCGGCCAGCGCAGCGGATACGCAGTATTTT.

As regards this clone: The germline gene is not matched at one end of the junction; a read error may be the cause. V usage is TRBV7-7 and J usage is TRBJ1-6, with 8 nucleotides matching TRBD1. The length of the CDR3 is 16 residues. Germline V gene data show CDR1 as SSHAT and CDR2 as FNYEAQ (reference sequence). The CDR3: CASSSRRTGRSSPLHF. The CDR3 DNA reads TGTGCTAGCAGCTCCCGCAGGACAGGGAGGTCTTCACCCCTCCACTTT.

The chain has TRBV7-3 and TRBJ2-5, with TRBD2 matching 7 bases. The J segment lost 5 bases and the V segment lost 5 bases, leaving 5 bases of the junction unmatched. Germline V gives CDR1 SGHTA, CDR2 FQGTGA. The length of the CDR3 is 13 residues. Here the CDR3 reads CASSPGGRETQYF. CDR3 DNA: TGTGCCAGCAGCCCGGGGGGAAGGGAGACCCAGTACTTC.

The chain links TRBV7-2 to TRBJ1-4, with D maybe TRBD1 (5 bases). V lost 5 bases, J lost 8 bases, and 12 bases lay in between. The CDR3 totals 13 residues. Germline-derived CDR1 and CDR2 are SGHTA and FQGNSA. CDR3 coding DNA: TGTGCCAGCAGCCGGCAGGGCGTAGAAAAACTGTTTTTT. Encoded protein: CASSRQGVEKLFF. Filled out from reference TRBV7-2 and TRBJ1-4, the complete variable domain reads GAGVSQSPSNKVTEKGKDVELRCDPISGHTALYWYRQSLGQGLEFLIYFQGNSAPDKSGLPSDRFSAERTGGSVSTLTIQRTQQEDSAVYLCASSRQGVEKLFFGSGTQLSVL.

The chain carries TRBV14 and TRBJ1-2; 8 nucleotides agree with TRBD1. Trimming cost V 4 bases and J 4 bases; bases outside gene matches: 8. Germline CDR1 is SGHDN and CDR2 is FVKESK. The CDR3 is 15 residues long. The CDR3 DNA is TGTGCCAGCAGCCCAGGACAGGGCCGCATCTATGGCTACACCTTC. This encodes CASSPGQGRIYGYTF. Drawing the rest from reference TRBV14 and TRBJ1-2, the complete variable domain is EAGVTQFPSHSVIEKGQTVTLRCDPISGHDNLYWYRRVMGKEIKFLLHFVKESKQDESGMPNNRFLAERTGGTYSTLKVQPAELEDSGVYFCASSPGQGRIYGYTFGSGTRLTVV.

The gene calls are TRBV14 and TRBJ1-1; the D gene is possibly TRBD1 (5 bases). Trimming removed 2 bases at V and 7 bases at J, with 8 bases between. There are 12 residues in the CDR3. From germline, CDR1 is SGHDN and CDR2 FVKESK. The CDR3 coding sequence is TGTGCCAGCAGCCAACAGGGTAGTGAAGCTTTCTTT. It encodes CASSQQGSEAFF.

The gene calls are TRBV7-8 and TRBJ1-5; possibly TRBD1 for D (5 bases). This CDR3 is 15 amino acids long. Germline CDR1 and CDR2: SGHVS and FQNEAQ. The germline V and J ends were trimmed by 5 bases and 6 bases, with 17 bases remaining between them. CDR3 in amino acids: CASSPHTRGVQPQHF. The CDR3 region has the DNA TGTGCCAGCAGCCCCCACACTCGGGGGGTTCAGCCCCAGCATTTT.

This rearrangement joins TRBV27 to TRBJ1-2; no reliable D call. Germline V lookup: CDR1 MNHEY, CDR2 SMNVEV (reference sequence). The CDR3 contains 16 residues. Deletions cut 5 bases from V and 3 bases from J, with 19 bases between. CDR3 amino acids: CASSPAGLDKDYGYTF. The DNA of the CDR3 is TGTGCCAGCAGTCCCGCGGGGTTGGATAAGGACTATGGCTACACCTTC.

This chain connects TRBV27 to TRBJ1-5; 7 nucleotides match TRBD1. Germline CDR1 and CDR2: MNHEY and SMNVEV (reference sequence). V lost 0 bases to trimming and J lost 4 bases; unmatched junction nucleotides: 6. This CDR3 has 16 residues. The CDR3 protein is CASSLSRTGGNQPQHF. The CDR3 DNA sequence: TGTGCCAGCAGTTTATCGAGGACAGGTGGAAATCAGCCCCAGCATTTT.

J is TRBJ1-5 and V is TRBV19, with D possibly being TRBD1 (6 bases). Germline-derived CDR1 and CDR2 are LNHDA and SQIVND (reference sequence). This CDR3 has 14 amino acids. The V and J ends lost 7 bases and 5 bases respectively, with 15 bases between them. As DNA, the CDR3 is TGTGCCAGTAACCCCCGGGACAAATATCAGCCCCAGCATTTT. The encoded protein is CASNPRDKYQPQHF.

The CDR3 sequence is CASNGGSSYNEQFF. The CDR3 nucleotides are TGTGCCAGCAACGGGGGGAGCTCCTACAATGAGCAGTTCTTC. The chain joins TRBV6-5 to TRBJ2-1; 7 positions agree with TRBD2. V gave up 7 bases and J gave up 0 bases; unmatched junction bases: 3. Germline CDR1 reads MNHEY; CDR2 reads SVGAGI. CDR3 length: 14 amino acids.

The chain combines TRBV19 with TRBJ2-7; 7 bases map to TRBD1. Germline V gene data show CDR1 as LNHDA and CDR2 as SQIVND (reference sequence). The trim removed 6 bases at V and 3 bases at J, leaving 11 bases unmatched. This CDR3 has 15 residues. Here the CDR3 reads CASRGQSGENYEQYF. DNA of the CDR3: TGTGCCAGTAGGGGACAGTCAGGGGAGAACTACGAGCAGTACTTC.